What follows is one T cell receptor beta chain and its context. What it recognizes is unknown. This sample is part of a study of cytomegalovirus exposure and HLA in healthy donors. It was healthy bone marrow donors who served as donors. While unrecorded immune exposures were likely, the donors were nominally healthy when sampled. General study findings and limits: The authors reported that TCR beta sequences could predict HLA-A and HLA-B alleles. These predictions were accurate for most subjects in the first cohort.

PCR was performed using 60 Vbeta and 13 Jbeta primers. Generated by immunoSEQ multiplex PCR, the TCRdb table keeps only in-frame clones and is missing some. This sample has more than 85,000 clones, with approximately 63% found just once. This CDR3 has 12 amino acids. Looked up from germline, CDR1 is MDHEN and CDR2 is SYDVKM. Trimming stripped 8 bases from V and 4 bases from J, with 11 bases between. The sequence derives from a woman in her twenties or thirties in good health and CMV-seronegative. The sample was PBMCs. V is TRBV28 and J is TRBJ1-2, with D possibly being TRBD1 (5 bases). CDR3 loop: CASGWGVYGYTF. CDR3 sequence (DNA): TGTGCCAGCGGCTGGGGGGTCTATGGCTACACCTTC.